This T cell receptor beta chain was profiled in a study of CD4+ T cells in melanoma. The length of the CDR3 is 15 residues. Trimming stripped 2 bases from V and 6 bases from J, with 15 bases between. CDR1 is SGHRS and CDR2 is YFSETQ in the germline V gene. Using immunoSEQ multiplex PCR, the repertoire was profiled, and TCRdb retains in-frame clones only, with some absent. The repertoire holds approximately 9,700 clones, with roughly 69% as singletons. This receptor was obtained from a human donor with melanoma. The V and J genes are TRBV5-1 and TRBJ1-5; D possibly corresponds to TRBD1 (5 bases). The sample taken for sequencing was cells from a culture (not recorded whether cultured in vitro). This CDR3 is CASSLGGADSQPQHF. CDR3 DNA sequence: TGCGCCAGCAGCTTAGGAGGGGCGGATAGTCAGCCCCAGCATTTT.